This T cell receptor beta chain derives from a study of T cells in Graves' hyperthyroidism and ophthalmopathy. Germline CDR1 reads SGHTA; CDR2 reads FQGNSA. With 11 bases removed from V and 1 base from J, the gap between germline ends came to 14 bases. The CDR3 contains 14 residues. Amplification of TCR beta CDR3 regions was performed using RNA transcripts as template. The HTBI primer set drove a first-round RT-PCR of the TCR CDR3. TCRdb processed the multiplex PCR reads anew with MiXCR; each CDR3 protein has one entry. Of 750,000 to 950,000 distinct CDR3 sequences in the sample, roughly 37% were seen once.

This chain uses TRBV7-2 with TRBJ2-2; D remains unclear. Sequencing input: blood. The source is a man between 18 and 35 years old with Graves' hyperthyroidism. The CDR3 DNA is TGTGCCGGCCAGACGGGCCTGAACACCGGGGAGCTGTTTTTT. Its protein is CAGQTGLNTGELFF. The whole variable domain, filled in from reference TRBV7-2 and TRBJ2-2, reads GAGVSQSPSNKVTEKGKDVELRCDPISGHTALYWYRQSLGQGLEFLIYFQGNSAPDKSGLPSDRFSAERTGGSVSTLTIQRTQQEDSAVYLCAGQTGLNTGELFFGEGSRLTVL.